The 5 T cell receptor beta chains below all came from one sample that was sequenced in a study of blood T cell repertoires in COVID-19. Profiling relied on immunoSEQ multiplex PCR, and the TCRdb table lists in-frame clones only, not all of them. The sample records 130,000 or so clones, almost 70% being singletons. The sequenced sample was peripheral blood. All receptors come from a woman between 65 and 79 years old with acute or convalescent COVID-19.

J is TRBJ1-1 and V is TRBV6-5; tentatively, D is TRBD1 (6 bases). Germline V lookup: CDR1 MNHEY, CDR2 SVGAGI. CDR3 length equals 14 residues. The V and J ends lost 6 bases and 3 bases respectively, with 14 bases between them. This CDR3 is CASSLRGWDTEAFF. CDR3 nucleotide sequence: TGTGCCAGCAGCCTCAGGGGTTGGGACACTGAAGCTTTCTTT.

The V and J genes are TRBV29-1 and TRBJ2-5; TRBD2 is a possible D gene (6 bases). From germline, CDR1 is SQVTM and CDR2 ANQGSEA. The CDR3 has 13 amino acids. Trimming cost V 6 bases and J 3 bases, with 14 bases left between them. The CDR3 DNA reads as TGCAGCGTGGGGGGAATGTCCAAAGAGACCCAGTACTTC. It yields the protein CSVGGMSKETQYF.

This clone was counted a few times. The rearrangement joins TRBV12-3 or TRBV12-4 to TRBJ2-2; D gene unclear. V shed 6 bases and J shed 1 base, with 3 bases lying between them. The CDR3 consists of 12 residues. CDR3 DNA sequence: TGTGCCAGCAGCCGGAACACCGGGGAGCTGTTTTTT. This translates into CASSRNTGELFF.

This clone appeared a few times. The rearrangement uses TRBV5-4 and TRBJ1-2, with D tentatively TRBD1 (5 bases). From germline, CDR1 is SGHNT and CDR2 YYREEE (reference sequence). The CDR3 runs to 14 residues. V shed 4 bases and J shed 7 bases, with 17 bases lying between them. Written as DNA, the CDR3 is TGTGCCAGCAGCCAAACCGGGGGTTTGAGTGGCTACACCTTC. This translates into CASSQTGGLSGYTF.

This clone was seen a handful of times. The rearrangement uses TRBV25-1 and TRBJ2-3, with D maybe TRBD1 (6 bases). Per the germline V gene, CDR1 is MGHDK and CDR2 is SYGVNS. Trimming cost V 5 bases and J 4 bases, with 13 bases left between them. The CDR3 length is 14 residues. This CDR3 reads CASSRDWGPDTQYF. In nucleotides, the CDR3 is TGTGCCAGCAGTCGCGACTGGGGGCCAGATACGCAGTATTTT.